The 4 T cell receptor beta chains below were found in one sample sequenced in a study of low-dose radiotherapy and immunotherapy resistance in tumors. TRAV- and TRBV-specific primers were used for first-strand cDNA, which covered alpha and beta chains. Both a constant-region primer and a V-primer adapter served to amplify TCRs across around 20 PCR cycles. A single record per CDR3 protein comes from TCRdb applying MiXCR to the reads. The sample shows tens of thousands of distinct CDR3 sequences, less than 30% of them seen only once. Sample time point: after trial treatment. Specified treatment: LDRT plus nivolumab, ipilimumab, low-dose cyclophosphamide and aspirin (RACIN trial). The sample was PBMCs, taken after low-dose radiotherapy plus immunotherapy. Receptors originate from a male donor with prostate cancer.

This clonotype has ten or more counts. The rearrangement links TRBV19 to TRBJ2-1; TRBD2 aligns across 13 bases. Germline V gene sequence: CDR1 LNHDA, CDR2 SQIVND (reference sequence). The CDR3 loop spans 18 amino acids. The V and J ends lost 3 bases and 4 bases, in that order; junction bases with no gene match: 9. Written as DNA, the CDR3 is TGTGCCAGTAGTATCCTAAGGACTAGCGGGAGCGATTACAATGAGCAGTTCTTC. It specifies CASSILRTSGSDYNEQFF.

There are many counts of this clonotype. V usage is TRBV4-1 and J usage is TRBJ1-2; D is unclear. This CDR3 comprises 15 residues. V was cut by 0 bases and J by 2 bases, with 10 bases left in between. Germline loops: CDR1 MGHRA, CDR2 YSYEKL. The CDR3 sequence is CASSQEEGQNYGYTF. The CDR3 nucleotides are TGCGCCAGCAGCCAAGAGGAAGGGCAGAACTATGGCTACACCTTC.

A word on this clonotype: It is likely a read error: a sequence one base away is far more abundant. The chain couples TRBV2 to TRBJ2-1; 8 nucleotides line up with TRBD1. The germline CDR1 and CDR2 sequences are SNHLY and FYNNEI. This CDR3 spans 14 amino acids. J lost 10 bases, V lost 7 bases, and 12 bases had no gene match. The CDR3 nucleotides read TGTGCCAGCAACCCCGACAGGGGTTGGATCGAGCAGTTCTTC. Its protein is CASNPDRGWIEQFF.

This clonotype was seen repeatedly, ten times or more. The chain uses TRBV10-3 and TRBJ2-3; D gene unclear. The CDR3 has 11 amino acids. Germline CDR1 and CDR2: ENHRY and SYGVKD. V dropped 10 bases and J dropped 8 bases, with 13 bases sitting between them. The CDR3 sequence is CASGEVGTQYF. The CDR3 DNA follows: TGTGCCAGCGGCGAAGTGGGTACGCAGTATTTT.